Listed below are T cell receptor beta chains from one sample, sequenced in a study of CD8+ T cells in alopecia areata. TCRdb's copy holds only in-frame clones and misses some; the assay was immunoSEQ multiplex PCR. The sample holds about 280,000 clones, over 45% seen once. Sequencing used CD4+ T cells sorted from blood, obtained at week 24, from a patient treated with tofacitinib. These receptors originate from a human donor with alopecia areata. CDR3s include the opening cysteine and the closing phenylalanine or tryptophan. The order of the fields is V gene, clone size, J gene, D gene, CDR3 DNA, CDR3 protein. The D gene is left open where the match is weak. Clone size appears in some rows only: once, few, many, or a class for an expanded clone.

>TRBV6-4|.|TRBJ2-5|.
TGTGCCAGCAGTGAAGGTGGCGGTCCGCGGGAGACCCAGTACTTC
CASSEGGGPRETQYF
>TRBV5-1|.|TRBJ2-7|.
TGCGCCAGCAGCTGGACCGGGACAAGTGGAACCTACGAGCAGTACTTC
CASSWTGTSGTYEQYF
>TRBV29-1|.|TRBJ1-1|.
TGCAGCGTAACAGAATTGCCTGTCGGGGGGACTGAAGCTTTCTTT
CSVTELPVGGTEAFF
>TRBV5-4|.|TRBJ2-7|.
TGTGCCAGCAGGGCTAATATAGGTGGCGAGCAGTACTTC
CASRANIGGEQYF
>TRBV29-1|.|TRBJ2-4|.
TGCAGCGTTGAGGGGCGAGCCAAAAACATTCAGTACTTC
CSVEGRAKNIQYF
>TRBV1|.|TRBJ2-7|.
TGCACCAGCAGCCTAACGTCGCACCCCAGGGCAGCCTACGAGCAGTACTTC
CTSSLTSHPRAAYEQYF
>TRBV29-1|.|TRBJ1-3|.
TGCAGCGTTGTCGGATTCTCTGGAAACACCATATATTTT
CSVVGFSGNTIYF
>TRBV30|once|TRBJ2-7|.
TGTGCCTGGAGGGGGGCGGGCGAGCAGTACTTC
CAWRGAGEQYF
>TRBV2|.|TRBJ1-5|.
TGTGCCAGCAGTGGGCCAGAATCTTATCAGCCCCAGCATTTT
CASSGPESYQPQHF
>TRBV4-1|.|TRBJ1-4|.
TGCGCCAGCAGATCACCGGCAGGAGGTGAAAAACTGTTTTTT
CASRSPAGGEKLFF
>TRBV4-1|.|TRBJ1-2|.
TGCGCCAGCAGCCAACCGCCGGGACTTCAAAACTATGGCTACACCTTC
CASSQPPGLQNYGYTF
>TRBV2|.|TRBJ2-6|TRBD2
TGTGCCAGCAGGGCTAGCGGAGACTCTACTGGGGCCAACGTCCTGACTTTC
CASRASGDSTGANVLTF
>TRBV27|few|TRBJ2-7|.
TGTGCCAGCAGTTTTGCTAGCTCCTACGAGCAGTACTTC
CASSFASSYEQYF
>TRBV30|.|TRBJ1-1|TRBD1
TGTGCCTGGGCTAGACAGGGGGGGAACACTGAAGCTTTCTTT
CAWARQGGNTEAFF
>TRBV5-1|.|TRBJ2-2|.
TGCGCCAGCAGCTGGGGCGACAGATACAACACCGGGGAGCTGTTTTTT
CASSWGDRYNTGELFF
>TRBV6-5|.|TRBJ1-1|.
TGTGCCAGCAGTCCGGTACGCGAGAGAGCTTTCTTT
CASSPVRERAFF
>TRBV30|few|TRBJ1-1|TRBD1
TGTGCCTGGATGGGACAGTGGAACACTGAAGCTTTCTTT
CAWMGQWNTEAFF
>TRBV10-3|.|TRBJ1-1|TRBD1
TGTGCCACCAGACCTGACAGGGGGGCCACTGAAGCTTTCTTT
CATRPDRGATEAFF
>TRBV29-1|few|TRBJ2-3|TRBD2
TGCAGCGTTGAAGAGTCTAGCGGGGTGCAGTATTTT
CSVEESSGVQYF
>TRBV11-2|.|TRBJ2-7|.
TGTGCCAGCAGCTTTTCCAGGGGAGGGAGCTCCTACGAGCAGTACTTC
CASSFSRGGSSYEQYF
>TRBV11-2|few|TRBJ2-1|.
TGTGCCAGCAGCTTACAGGGAGGATCCTACAATGAGCAGTTCTTC
CASSLQGGSYNEQFF
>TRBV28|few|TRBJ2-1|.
TGTGCCAGCAGTTTAGGTCCAGGGGATGAGCAGTTCTTC
CASSLGPGDEQFF
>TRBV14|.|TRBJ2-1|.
TGTGCCAGCAGCCCGCGTCGGTACAATGAGCAGTTCTTC
CASSPRRYNEQFF
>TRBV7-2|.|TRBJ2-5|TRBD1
TGTGCCAGCAGCTCAGACAGGGGGCGAGAGACCCAGTACTTC
CASSSDRGRETQYF
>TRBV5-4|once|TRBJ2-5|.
TGTGCCAGCAGCTCCCCTGGGGGCGTGGAGACCCAGTACTTC
CASSSPGGVETQYF